Below, 25 T cell receptor beta chains from the same sample are listed, as sequenced in a study of T cell changes during pregnancy in multiple sclerosis (dated by TCRdb to about 2019). Receptor amplification or capture employed the immunoSEQ multiplex PCR assay. The immuneACCESS repertoire file appears here via TCRdb, limited to in-frame rearrangements. These files lack a portion of the clones; in checked studies, under half of the deficit traces to unresolved V genes, and the cause of the others is not known. For this sample the table gives about 35,000 clones, of which 92% were detected only once. Clones ranked in the top ten supply 0.43% of the sample. This material consisted of CD4+ T cells from peripheral blood mononuclear cells, taken in the third trimester of pregnancy. The receptors originated from a female donor in good health, enrolled as a control in a pregnancy study.

CDR3 protein: CASSSPEVQYF. CDR3 bases: TGTGCCAGCAGCTCCCCAGAAGTGCAGTACTTC. The V and J genes are TRBV4-2 and TRBJ2-7; D remains ambiguous. The CDR3 extends over 11 amino acids. Germline V gene data show CDR1 as LGHNA and CDR2 as YNFKEQ. V was clipped by 5 bases and J by 9 bases, with 11 bases between them.

The chain recombines TRBV19 with TRBJ2-3; the match to TRBD1 covers 7 bases. CDR1 and CDR2 from the germline V gene are LNHDA and SQIVND (reference sequence). This CDR3 has 15 residues. V lost 3 bases, J lost 2 bases, and 5 bases stayed unmatched. The CDR3 nucleotides read TGTGCCAGTAGTATTACGGACAGGTACACAGATACGCAGTATTTT. Protein: CASSITDRYTDTQYF.

This chain uses TRBV7-2 with TRBJ2-7; weak D call: TRBD2 (5 bases). Germline CDR1 reads SGHTA; CDR2 reads FQGNSA. Trimming took 3 bases from V and 5 from J, leaving 11 bases between them. CDR3 length equals 13 residues. CDR3 sequence reads: CASSLGDPDEQYF. The CDR3 region has the DNA TGTGCCAGCAGCTTGGGAGACCCCGACGAGCAGTACTTC.

This sequence joins TRBV2 and TRBJ1-2; D unresolved. V gave up 4 bases and J gave up 8 bases, with 20 bases separating them. This CDR3 has 15 amino acids. Germline assignment: CDR1 SNHLY and CDR2 FYNNEI. This CDR3 reads CASSGQGLAYGGYTF. The CDR3 DNA follows: TGTGCCAGCAGTGGACAAGGACTAGCCTATGGCGGCTACACCTTC.

This rearrangement joins TRBV12-5 to TRBJ1-4, with 7 bases that match TRBD1. The CDR3 is 14 residues long. Trimming cost V 1 base and J 8 bases; bases outside gene matches: 4. Germline CDR1 is LGHNT and CDR2 is FRNRAP. This CDR3 reads CASGLGQGREKLFF. DNA of the CDR3: TGTGCTAGTGGTTTGGGACAGGGAAGGGAAAAACTGTTTTTT.

The gene calls are TRBV27 and TRBJ2-2, with D maybe TRBD2 (7 bases). The CDR3 extends over 17 amino acids. Germline lookup yields CDR1 MNHEY and CDR2 SMNVEV (reference sequence). V lost 6 bases to trimming and J lost 2 bases, with 19 bases between them. The CDR3 sequence: CASRFRGGTLNTGELFF. CDR3 sequence (DNA): TGTGCCAGCAGATTTAGGGGGGGGACCCTTAACACCGGGGAGCTGTTTTTT.

The rearrangement joins TRBV7-8 to TRBJ2-1, with D tentatively TRBD2 (5 bases). Germline V gene data show CDR1 as SGHVS and CDR2 as FQNEAQ. The CDR3 consists of 13 residues. V was clipped by 4 bases and J by 9 bases, with 13 bases between them. The DNA for the CDR3 is TGTGCCAGCAGCTCAACTAGGAAGGGTGAGCAGTTCTTC. Translating gives CASSSTRKGEQFF.

J is TRBJ2-7 and V is TRBV27; 7 bases align to TRBD1. V shed 5 bases, J shed 3 bases, and the junction held 7 bases outside the gene matches. The CDR3 sequence is 14 residues long. Per germline, CDR1 MNHEY and CDR2 SMNVEV (reference sequence). The CDR3 region is CASSERGQNYEQYF. CDR3 coding DNA: TGTGCCAGCAGTGAGAGGGGACAGAACTACGAGCAGTACTTC.

The rearrangement uses TRBV7-3 and TRBJ2-3; TRBD2 might be the D (5 bases). Germline CDR1 SGHTA, CDR2 FQGTGA. The CDR3 covers 16 residues. Trimming removed 1 base from V and 0 bases from J, with 11 bases in between. The CDR3 bases are TGTGCCAGCAGCTTAAACGGGGTGGCTAGCACAGATACGCAGTATTTT. As protein: CASSLNGVASTDTQYF.

The chain joins TRBV5-1 to TRBJ2-3; no clear D. Per germline, CDR1 SGHRS and CDR2 YFSETQ. CDR3 length: 11 residues. V gave up 2 bases and J gave up 6 bases, with 4 bases separating them. CDR3 sequence reads: CASSLRDTQYF. CDR3 DNA sequence: TGCGCCAGCAGCTTACGGGATACGCAGTATTTT.

The sample holds one count of this clone. The V gene is TRBV7-9, the J gene TRBJ1-1, with D hard to call. In germline, CDR1 is SEHNR, CDR2 FQNEAQ (reference sequence). This CDR3 comprises 11 residues. Trimming took 1 base from V and 9 from J, leaving 6 bases between them. CDR3 sequence (DNA): TGTGCCAGCAGCTTAGGAGGGAAAGCTTTCTTT. Its protein product is CASSLGGKAFF.

The chain is built from TRBV6-5 and TRBJ1-1, with D perhaps matching TRBD1 (6 bases). The CDR3 runs 13 residues. V was pared by 5 bases and J by 7 bases, with 14 bases between. Looked up from germline, CDR1 is MNHEY and CDR2 is SVGAGI. DNA of the CDR3: TGTGCCAGCAGTCCCCGGACAGCTGATGAAGCTTTCTTT. This translates into CASSPRTADEAFF.

The rearrangement joins TRBV11-2 to TRBJ2-2; TRBD1 might be the D (6 bases). The ends were cut back, 2 bases at V and 4 bases at J, with 8 bases in the middle. Germline loops: CDR1 SGHAT, CDR2 FQNNGV. The CDR3 is 14 residues long. The CDR3 loop is CASSLRQATGELFF. The CDR3 nucleotides are TGTGCCAGCAGCTTACGACAGGCCACCGGGGAGCTGTTTTTT.

The chain carries TRBV19 and TRBJ1-4; 9 nucleotides line up with TRBD1. Germline CDR1 reads LNHDA; CDR2 reads SQIVND (reference sequence). The CDR3 has 15 residues. V was pared by 5 bases and J by 4 bases, with 5 bases of the junction left unmatched. The CDR3 is CASSALTGGNEKLFF. The CDR3 bases are TGTGCCAGTAGTGCGCTGACAGGGGGTAATGAAAAACTGTTTTTT. The whole variable domain, filled in from reference TRBV19 and TRBJ1-4, reads DGGITQSPKYLFRKEGQNVTLSCEQNLNHDAMYWYRQDPGQGLRLIYYSQIVNDFQKGDIAEGYSVSREKKESFPLTVTSAQKNPTAFYLCASSALTGGNEKLFFGSGTQLSVL.

Only one count was recorded for this clone. The V call is TRBV5-1, the J call TRBJ2-1, with 11 positions matching TRBD1. CDR3 length equals 16 residues. The germline V gene encodes CDR1 SGHRS and CDR2 YFSETQ. J lost 5 bases, V lost 3 bases, and 7 bases had no gene match. This chain's CDR3 is CASSSGGTGGDNEQFF. The CDR3 DNA reads TGCGCCAGCAGCTCCGGGGGGACAGGGGGGGACAATGAGCAGTTCTTC.

The chain joins TRBV5-5 to TRBJ1-6; the D gene is possibly TRBD1 (6 bases). V lost 2 bases and J lost 10, with 13 bases in between. This CDR3 has 14 amino acids. CDR1 is SGHKS, CDR2 YYEKEE, per germline (reference sequence). The CDR3: CASSLGAQGSPLHF. For the CDR3, the DNA is TGTGCCAGCAGCTTAGGGGCCCAGGGGTCACCCCTCCACTTT. Supplemented by reference TRBV5-5 and TRBJ1-6, the full variable domain reads DAGVTQSPTHLIKTRGQQVTLRCSPISGHKSVSWYQQVLGQGPQFIFQYYEKEERGRGNFPDRFSARQFPNYSSELNVNALLLGDSALYLCASSLGAQGSPLHFGNGTRLTVT.

CDR3 protein: CASSLAAARNQPQHF. Written as DNA, the CDR3 is TGTGCCAGCAGTTTAGCGGCAGCCCGAAATCAGCCCCAGCATTTT. The gene calls are TRBV27 and TRBJ1-5; D is unclear. CDR1 is MNHEY, CDR2 SMNVEV, per germline (reference sequence). CDR3 length: 15 amino acids. Trimming took 2 bases from V and 4 from J, leaving 12 bases between them.

The chain recombines TRBV4-1 with TRBJ2-3, with TRBD2 as a possible D gene (6 bases). Germline V CDR1 and CDR2: MGHRA, YSYEKL. This CDR3 has 14 amino acids. Trimming pared 8 bases from V and 0 bases from J, leaving 12 bases between. This CDR3 reads CASSRGESTDTQYF. The CDR3 DNA follows: TGCGCCAGCTCCCGCGGGGAGAGCACAGATACGCAGTATTTT.

V is TRBV28 and J is TRBJ1-5; maybe TRBD1 (6 bases). V was pared by 4 bases and J by 6 bases, with 16 bases between. This CDR3 region has 15 residues. Germline lookup yields CDR1 MDHEN and CDR2 SYDVKM. The CDR3 DNA sequence: TGTGCCAGCAGTTCCGGGACACCTTGGACTCAGCCCCAGCATTTT. Encoded protein: CASSSGTPWTQPQHF.

J is TRBJ2-1 and V is TRBV5-4; 9 nucleotides match TRBD2. The V and J ends lost 4 bases and 16 bases, in that order; junction bases with no gene match: 27. The CDR3 extends over 18 amino acids. CDR1 SGHNT and CDR2 YYREEE come from the germline V gene (reference sequence). The CDR3 bases are TGTGCCAGCAGCCCCACGGGTGGCGGGGGGGCATCTACAATGAGCATCTTCTTC. Protein: CASSPTGGGGASTMSIFF.

This clone was seen only once. The V call is TRBV11-2, the J call TRBJ1-1; D not certain. This CDR3 spans 11 amino acids. Deletions cut 5 bases from V and 3 bases from J, with 4 bases between. Germline V CDR1 and CDR2: SGHAT, FQNNGV. CDR3 DNA sequence: TGTGCCAGCAGCCCTCACACTGAAGCTTTCTTT. Its protein product is CASSPHTEAFF.

The V call is TRBV4-3, the J call TRBJ1-2; D unclear. CDR1 is LGHNA and CDR2 is YSLEER in the germline V gene. V was trimmed by 1 base and J by 2 bases, leaving 11 bases between them. The CDR3 runs 15 residues. For the CDR3, the DNA is TGCGCCAGCAGCCAAGCACCCCGCGCCAACTATGGCTACACCTTC. It yields the protein CASSQAPRANYGYTF.

The V and J genes are TRBV28 and TRBJ1-5; TRBD1 matches at 12 bases. Per germline, CDR1 MDHEN and CDR2 SYDVKM. The CDR3 contains 18 residues. After removal of 3 bases from V and 2 bases from J, the junction contained 8 bases not matched to a gene. CDR3 nucleotide sequence: TGTGCCAGCAGTTTCACCGGGACAGGGGGCGGTGGCAATCAGCCCCAGCATTTT. Its translation is CASSFTGTGGGGNQPQHF.

The gene calls are TRBV6-5 and TRBJ2-2, with TRBD1 identical over 7 bases. Germline V gives CDR1 MNHEY, CDR2 SVGAGI. Germline trimming cut 0 bases from V and 4 bases from J; bases unmatched to any gene: 5. This CDR3 spans 16 amino acids. The CDR3 here is CASSYSWDRATGELFF. As DNA, the CDR3 is TGTGCCAGCAGTTACTCGTGGGACAGAGCCACCGGGGAGCTGTTTTTT.

CDR3 coding DNA: TGTGCCAGCAGCCCAGGCTATAATTCACCCCTCCACTTT. It specifies CASSPGYNSPLHF. V gene TRBV7-3 combines with J gene TRBJ1-6; D gene ambiguous. Germline V gives CDR1 SGHTA, CDR2 FQGTGA. V lost 5 bases, J lost 3 bases, and 5 bases lay in between. The CDR3 runs to 13 residues.